A single sample gave rise to the 26 T cell receptor beta chains below, sequenced in a study of OX40 agonist ivuxolimab in advanced cancers. TCRdb's copy holds only in-frame clones and misses some; the assay was immunoSEQ multiplex PCR. The sample includes fewer than 75,000 clones, 90% to 95% of them seen just once. The sequencing used CD4+ or CD8+ T cells sorted from blood, collected in a trial of the OX40 agonist ivuxolimab. The source is an adult with an advanced solid tumor such as melanoma, head and neck, liver or kidney cancer.

V and J are TRBV5-1 and TRBJ1-1, with TRBD1 identical over 8 bases. J was trimmed by 6 bases and V by 4 bases; bases with no gene match: 11. The germline V gene encodes CDR1 SGHRS and CDR2 YFSETQ. This CDR3 region has 15 residues. The CDR3 sequence is CASSLERQGAAEAFF. In DNA, the CDR3 is TGCGCCAGCAGCCTGGAGCGGCAGGGGGCCGCTGAAGCTTTCTTT. The whole variable domain, remainder taken from reference TRBV5-1 and TRBJ1-1, is KAGVTQTPRYLIKTRGQQVTLSCSPISGHRSVSWYQQTPGQGLQFLFEYFSETQRNKGNFPGRFSGRQFSNSRSEMNVSTLELGDSALYLCASSLERQGAAEAFFGQGTRLTVV.

The rearrangement uses TRBV11-2 and TRBJ1-2; no firm D call. The CDR3 is 14 amino acids. Germline values: CDR1 SGHAT, CDR2 FQNNGV. Trimming shortened V by 5 bases and J by 4 bases, and 14 bases separated the two germline ends. The CDR3, as DNA: TGTGCCAGCAGCGAGATGGACGGTCTCTATGGCTACACCTTC. Translation gives CASSEMDGLYGYTF. Full variable domain (remainder filled in from reference TRBV11-2 and TRBJ1-2): EAGVAQSPRYKIIEKRQSVAFWCNPISGHATLYWYQQILGQGPKLLIQFQNNGVVDDSQLPKDRFSAERLKGVDSTLKIQPAKLEDSAVYLCASSEMDGLYGYTFGSGTRLTVV.

The V gene is TRBV18, the J gene TRBJ2-5; no definite D call. V lost 0 bases, J lost 5 bases, and 7 bases lay in between. Germline values: CDR1 KGHSH, CDR2 LQKENI. The CDR3 has 13 amino acids. DNA for the CDR3: TGTGCCAGCTCACCACCTAGCTTGGAGACCCAGTACTTC. This translates into CASSPPSLETQYF.

The CDR3 DNA is TGTGCCAGCAGTCCTCCCCCGGGCGGTCAGCCCCAGCATTTT. Its translation: CASSPPPGGQPQHF. The chain links TRBV28 to TRBJ1-5; D remains unclear. V shed 5 bases and J shed 6 bases, with 14 bases lying between them. Germline CDR1 MDHEN, CDR2 SYDVKM. The CDR3 covers 14 residues.

This clone has a single count. J is TRBJ2-2 and V is TRBV10-1; TRBD2 aligns across 8 bases. The CDR3 spans 15 residues. V dropped 7 bases and J dropped 0; count of bases not matched to a gene: 4. Germline CDR1 WNHNN, CDR2 SYGVQD (reference sequence). CDR3 coding DNA: TGCGCCAGCATGAGAGCGGGAGCGAACACCGGGGAGCTGTTTTTT. The encoded protein is CASMRAGANTGELFF.

The V call is TRBV4-1, the J call TRBJ2-1, with 9 bases aligning to TRBD1. With 3 bases clipped from V and 3 bases from J, the junction kept 9 bases outside the gene matches. The V gene's germline CDR1 is MGHRA and CDR2 YSYEKL. The CDR3 extends over 17 amino acids. The CDR3 loop reads CASSQTGGGIFYNEQFF. The CDR3 nucleotides read TGCGCCAGCAGCCAGACAGGGGGGGGGATTTTCTACAATGAGCAGTTCTTC.

V usage is TRBV18 and J usage is TRBJ1-1, with 8 bases identical to TRBD1. CDR1 KGHSH and CDR2 LQKENI come from the germline V gene. This CDR3 comprises 13 residues. The V gene end was trimmed by 4 bases and the J gene end by 3 bases; junction bases not matched to a gene: 1. The CDR3 loop is CASSQDRDTEAFF. The DNA for the CDR3 is TGTGCCAGCTCACAGGACAGGGACACTGAAGCTTTCTTT.

The chain combines TRBV4-2 with TRBJ2-1; D may be TRBD1 (7 bases). Germline CDR1 reads LGHNA; CDR2 reads YNFKEQ. Between the trimmed V and J ends, which lost 1 base and 7 bases, there was a span of 17 bases. This CDR3 is 16 amino acids long. DNA of the CDR3: TGTGCCAGCAGCCAAGGAGGCAGGGGGGTAGGGAATGAGCAGTTCTTC. It encodes CASSQGGRGVGNEQFF.

The J gene is TRBJ2-3, the V gene TRBV25-1; 10 bases line up with TRBD2. From germline, CDR1 is MGHDK and CDR2 SYGVNS. The CDR3 totals 16 residues. Trimming took 5 bases from V and 5 from J; bases not matched to a gene: 10. The CDR3 loop reads CASSLFGAGGLDTQYF. The CDR3 DNA reads TGTGCCAGCAGTTTATTCGGAGCGGGGGGGCTAGATACGCAGTATTTT. The variable domain in full, with the rest retrieved from reference TRBV25-1 and TRBJ2-3, is EADIYQTPRYLVIGTGKKITLECSQTMGHDKMYWYQQDPGMELHLIHYSYGVNSTEKGDLSSESTVSRIRTEHFPLTLESARPSHTSQYLCASSLFGAGGLDTQYFGPGTRLTVL.

V usage is TRBV5-6 and J usage is TRBJ2-5; D gene uncertain. V was clipped by 1 base and J by 5 bases, with 12 bases between them. Per germline, CDR1 SGHDT and CDR2 YYEEEE. The CDR3 covers 14 residues. The CDR3 DNA follows: TGTGCCAGCAGCTTGTACTTTGCGTCGGAGACCCAGTACTTC. It yields the protein CASSLYFASETQYF.

V is TRBV28 and J is TRBJ2-5; 11 bases are shared with TRBD2. The junction had 4 bases not matched to a gene; V was cut back by 5 bases and J by 5 bases. From germline, CDR1 is MDHEN and CDR2 SYDVKM. CDR3 length equals 14 residues. CDR3 residues: CASSPSGRWETQYF. In DNA, the CDR3 is TGTGCCAGCAGTCCTAGCGGGAGGTGGGAGACCCAGTACTTC. Full variable domain (missing parts from reference TRBV28 and TRBJ2-5): DVKVTQSSRYLVKRTGEKVFLECVQDMDHENMFWYRQDPGLGLRLIYFSYDVKMKEKGDIPEGYSVSREKKERFSLILESASTNQTSMYLCASSPSGRWETQYFGPGTRLLVL.

The rearrangement links TRBV29-1 to TRBJ1-4; no reliable D call. This CDR3 has 12 residues. Trimming stripped 4 bases from V and 8 bases from J, with 11 bases between. Germline lookup yields CDR1 SQVTM and CDR2 ANQGSEA. The CDR3 DNA sequence: TGCAGCGTTGGAAGGGTTGGCGAAAAACTGTTTTTT. Translated: CSVGRVGEKLFF.

V is TRBV6-5 and J is TRBJ1-2; TRBD1 agrees at 8 bases. V lost 7 bases and J lost 0; bases outside the gene matches: 1. CDR3 length: 13 amino acids. The V gene's germline CDR1 is MNHEY and CDR2 SVGAGI. Written as DNA, the CDR3 is TGTGCCAGCACGACAGGGGCTAACTATGGCTACACCTTC. This encodes CASTTGANYGYTF.

The J gene is TRBJ1-2, the V gene TRBV5-4; possible D gene TRBD1, 6 bases. CDR3 length: 13 residues. The germline gives CDR1 SGHNT, CDR2 YYREEE (reference sequence). The ends were cut back, 0 bases at V and 6 bases at J, with 9 bases in the middle. CDR3 DNA: TGTGCCAGCAGCTTGGAAAACAGGGATGGCTACACCTTC. Its protein product is CASSLENRDGYTF. The full variable domain, its missing parts supplied by reference TRBV5-4 and TRBJ1-2, is ETGVTQSPTHLIKTRGQQVTLRCSSQSGHNTVSWYQQALGQGPQFIFQYYREEENGRGNFPPRFSGLQFPNYSSELNVNALELDDSALYLCASSLENRDGYTFGSGTRLTVV.

The chain is built from TRBV21-1 and TRBJ1-1; TRBD1 is taken as the D call from the table, unchecked against the DNA. TRBV21-1 is annotated as a pseudogene. The length of the CDR3 is 13 residues. The CDR3 reads CASSHRGLTEAFF. The CDR3, as DNA: TGTGCCAGCAGCCACAGGGGGCTCACTGAAGCTTTCTTT.

This sequence joins TRBV20-1 and TRBJ2-7, with 7 bases identical to TRBD2. The V segment lost 5 bases and the J segment 5 bases; nucleotides outside the gene matches: 3. CDR1 and CDR2 (germline): DFQATT, SNEGSKA (reference sequence). This CDR3 is built from 11 residues. For the CDR3, the DNA is TGCAGTGCTTACGGACTAGACGAGCAGTACTTC. Protein product: CSAYGLDEQYF.

The chain uses TRBV7-2 and TRBJ2-1, with 10 bases matching TRBD2. The CDR3 length is 15 residues. Germline V gene lookup returns CDR1 SGHTA and CDR2 FQGNSA. The trim removed 5 bases at V and 7 bases at J, leaving 8 bases unmatched. The DNA of the CDR3 is TGTGCCAGCAGCGCCCCTAGCGGGAGCTATAATGAGCAGTTCTTC. Encoded protein: CASSAPSGSYNEQFF.

V usage is TRBV11-3 and J usage is TRBJ2-7; D call uncertain. The germline gives CDR1 SGHNT, CDR2 YENEEA. The CDR3 length is 13 residues. V shed 3 bases and J shed 6 bases, with 12 bases lying between them. CDR3 in DNA: TGTGCCAGCAGCTTTGATCCCACAACCGAGCAGTACTTC. This gives the protein CASSFDPTTEQYF.

The chain uses TRBV6-1 and TRBJ2-6, with D possibly being TRBD2 (5 bases). The CDR3 is made up of 14 amino acids. V lost 5 bases to trimming and J lost 2 bases, with 7 bases between them. Germline V lookup: CDR1 MNHNS, CDR2 SASEGT. This CDR3 is CASSKGAGANVLTF. CDR3 DNA sequence: TGTGCCAGCAGTAAGGGAGCTGGGGCCAACGTCCTGACTTTC.

The chain employs TRBV2 and TRBJ1-4; 7 bases fit TRBD1. The germline V gene has CDR1 SNHLY and CDR2 FYNNEI. The ends lost 7 bases at V and 8 bases at J; junction bases unmatched: 10. This CDR3 is 14 amino acids long. CDR3 sequence reads: CASTRDSRGEKLFF. The CDR3 DNA follows: TGTGCCAGCACCCGGGACAGCCGAGGAGAAAAACTGTTTTTT.

The rearrangement links TRBV15 to TRBJ2-3; D is ambiguous. Trimming pared 0 bases from V and 2 bases from J, leaving 3 bases between. This CDR3 comprises 13 residues. CDR1 and CDR2 from the germline V gene are LNHNV and YYDKDF (reference sequence). The CDR3 is CATSRDPTDTQYF. CDR3 sequence (DNA): TGTGCCACCAGCAGAGATCCCACAGATACGCAGTATTTT.

The rearrangement joins TRBV6-5 to TRBJ1-1; weak D call: TRBD1 (6 bases). Germline V gives CDR1 MNHEY, CDR2 SVGAGI. The CDR3 runs to 14 residues. V lost 5 bases, J lost 8 bases, and 18 bases lay in between. CDR3 region: CASSPDRHKGEAFF. The CDR3 nucleotides are TGTGCCAGCAGTCCTGACAGGCATAAAGGGGAAGCTTTCTTT.

The CDR3 protein is CASSLVPAGVSSYNEQFF. The CDR3 nucleotides are TGCGCCAGCAGCTTGGTACCGGCGGGGGTTAGCTCCTACAATGAGCAGTTCTTC. The rearrangement uses TRBV5-1 and TRBJ2-1; 7 nucleotides line up with TRBD2. V was pared by 0 bases and J by 0 bases, with 9 bases of the junction left unmatched. CDR1 and CDR2 from the germline V gene are SGHRS and YFSETQ. The CDR3 sequence is 18 residues long.

The chain has TRBV5-8 and TRBJ2-1, with 8 bases identical to TRBD2. Trimming cost V 1 base and J 3 bases; bases outside gene matches: 9. The CDR3 has 17 amino acids. CDR1 and CDR2 from the germline V gene are SGHTS and YDEGEE. The CDR3 DNA follows: TGTGCCAGCAGCTTGTTCTTGGACGGGGGGGGCTACAATGAGCAGTTCTTC. Its translation is CASSLFLDGGGYNEQFF.

J is TRBJ2-5 and V is TRBV6-1; tentatively, D is TRBD2 (6 bases). The CDR3 extends over 16 amino acids. Per germline, CDR1 MNHNS and CDR2 SASEGT. Trimming pared 0 bases from V and 6 bases from J, leaving 17 bases between. The DNA of the CDR3 is TGTGCCAGCAGTGAAGCGCGTTCTGGGGGAGGAAAGACCCAGTACTTC. This codes for CASSEARSGGGKTQYF.

The rearrangement links TRBV5-8 to TRBJ2-3; possibly TRBD1 or TRBD2 for D (5 bases each). Trimming took off 3 bases at V and 0 bases at J, with 17 bases between the two ends. CDR1 is SGHTS, CDR2 YDEGEE, per germline. The CDR3 is made up of 17 amino acids. CDR3 nucleotide sequence: TGTGCCAGCAGCTCGAACCGGGGCCTCACTAGCACAGATACGCAGTATTTT. Its translation: CASSSNRGLTSTDTQYF.